This T cell receptor (beta chain) was sequenced for a study of shared clonotypes between healthy human individuals. Assay used: immunoSEQ multiplex PCR; TCRdb lists only in-frame clones, some missing. The sample has some 2.3 million clones; more than 80% are singletons. The germline V and J ends were trimmed by 0 bases and 7 bases, with 12 bases remaining between them. Germline CDR1 reads KGHSH; CDR2 reads LQKENI. This CDR3 spans 15 amino acids. Donors comprised healthy HIV-negative adults lacking recent acute infections or vaccinations. Splitting the CD4+ cells yielded a CD45RA+ naive subset and a CD45RA-negative memory subset.

This receptor was obtained from a man aged 18 to 30 in good health. Some clones in this sample may be carry-over from other donors' samples. Material for sequencing was naive CD4+ T cells from PBMCs. The subset was: CD45RA+ positively selected. This chain joins TRBV18 and TRBJ2-2; maybe TRBD1 (5 bases). CDR3: CASSPPNKGYGELFF. CDR3 bases: TGTGCCAGCTCACCACCGAACAAGGGGTACGGGGAGCTGTTTTTT.